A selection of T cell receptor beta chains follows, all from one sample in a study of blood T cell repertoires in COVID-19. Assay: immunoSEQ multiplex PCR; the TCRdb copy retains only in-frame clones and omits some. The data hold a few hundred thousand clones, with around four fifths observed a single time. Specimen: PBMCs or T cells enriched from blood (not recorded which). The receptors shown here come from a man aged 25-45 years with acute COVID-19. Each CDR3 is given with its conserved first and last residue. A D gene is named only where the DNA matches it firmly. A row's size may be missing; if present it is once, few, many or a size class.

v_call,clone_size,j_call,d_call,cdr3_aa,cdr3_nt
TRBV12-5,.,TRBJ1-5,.,CASGLGQVGNQPQHF,TGTGCTAGTGGTTTGGGACAAGTCGGCAATCAGCCCCAGCATTTT
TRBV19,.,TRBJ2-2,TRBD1,CASSVDRANTGELFF,TGTGCCAGTAGTGTGGACAGGGCGAACACCGGGGAGCTGTTTTTT
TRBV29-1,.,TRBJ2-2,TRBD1,CSGTGFSTGELFF,TGCAGCGGGACAGGGTTTAGCACCGGGGAGCTGTTTTTT
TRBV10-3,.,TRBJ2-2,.,CAISWTDEELFF,TGTGCCATCAGTTGGACAGACGAGGAGCTGTTTTTT
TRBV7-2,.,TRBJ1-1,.,CASSSEAGRATEAFF,TGTGCCAGCAGCTCCGAGGCGGGGAGGGCCACTGAAGCTTTCTTT
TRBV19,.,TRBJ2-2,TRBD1,CALMDRASGELFF,TGTGCCCTCATGGACAGGGCCTCCGGGGAGCTGTTTTTT
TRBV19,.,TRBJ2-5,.,CASSTTGLYQETQYF,TGTGCCAGTAGTACTACGGGACTCTACCAAGAGACCCAGTACTTC
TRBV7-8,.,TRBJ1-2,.,CASSLVVPRGYGYTF,TGTGCCAGCAGCTTAGTAGTGCCCCGGGGGTATGGCTACACCTTC
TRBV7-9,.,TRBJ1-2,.,CASSPTGTNYGYTF,TGTGCCAGCAGCCCTACAGGTACTAACTATGGCTACACCTTC
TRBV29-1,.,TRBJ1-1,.,CSVGVLPGNTEAFF,TGCAGCGTTGGGGTCTTACCGGGGAACACTGAAGCTTTCTTT
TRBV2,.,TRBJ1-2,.,CASRGGGLNTLAYGYTF,TGTGCCAGCAGAGGTGGGGGCCTCAACACACTTGCTTATGGCTACACCTTC
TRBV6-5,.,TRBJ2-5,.,CASSSAETQYF,TGTGCCAGCAGTTCCGCGGAGACCCAGTACTTC
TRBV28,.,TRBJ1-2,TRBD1,CASSRPGGPATF,TGTGCCAGCAGCCGCCCAGGGGGGCCGGCCACCTTC
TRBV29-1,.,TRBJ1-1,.,CSVDLQAGVTEAFF,TGCAGCGTTGATTTACAGGCGGGAGTCACTGAAGCTTTCTTT
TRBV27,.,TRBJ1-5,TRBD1,CASGTGFSFNQPQHF,TGTGCCAGCGGGACAGGGTTTAGTTTCAATCAGCCCCAGCATTTT
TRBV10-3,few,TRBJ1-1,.,CAIAGLRNTEAFF,TGTGCCATCGCTGGTTTGCGGAACACTGAAGCTTTCTTT
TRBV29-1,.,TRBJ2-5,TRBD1,CSVRDRGLQETQYF,TGCAGCGTTCGTGACAGGGGCCTACAAGAGACCCAGTACTTC
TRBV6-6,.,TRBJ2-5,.,CASRTQETQYF,TGTGCCAGCCGGACACAGGAGACCCAGTACTTC
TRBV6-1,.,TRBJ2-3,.,CASKGAGEPDTQYF,TGTGCCAGCAAGGGAGCAGGGGAACCAGATACGCAGTATTTT
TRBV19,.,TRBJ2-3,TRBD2,CASKSSGLAATDTQYF,TGTGCCAGTAAATCATCAGGGCTAGCGGCCACAGATACGCAGTATTTT
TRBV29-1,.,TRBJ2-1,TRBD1,CSSRDRPYNEQFF,TGCAGCTCCCGGGACAGGCCCTACAATGAGCAGTTCTTC
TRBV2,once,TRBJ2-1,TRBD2,CASSNPPSGGASSYNEQFF,TGTGCCAGCAGTAACCCCCCCAGCGGGGGTGCCAGCTCCTACAATGAGCAGTTCTTC
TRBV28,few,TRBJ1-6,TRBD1,CASSLLGAGGDSPLHF,TGTGCCAGCAGTTTATTGGGTGCAGGGGGTGATTCACCCCTCCACTTT
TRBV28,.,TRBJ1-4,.,CASSLSRAVQEKLFF,TGTGCCAGCAGTTTGTCGAGGGCCGTCCAAGAAAAACTGTTTTTT
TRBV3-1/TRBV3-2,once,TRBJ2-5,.,CASSQLETQYF,TGTGCCAGCAGCCAACTAGAGACCCAGTACTTC
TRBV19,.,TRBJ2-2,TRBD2,CASSISASGRTNTGELFF,TGTGCCAGTAGTATATCGGCTAGCGGGAGAACGAACACCGGGGAGCTGTTTTTT
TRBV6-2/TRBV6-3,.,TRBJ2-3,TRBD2,CASSYRELAGGASTDTQYF,TGTGCCAGCAGTTACCGGGAACTAGCGGGGGGGGCTAGCACAGATACGCAGTATTTT
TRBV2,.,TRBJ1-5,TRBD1,CASSPDRVPKPQHF,TGTGCCAGCAGCCCCGACAGGGTCCCGAAGCCCCAGCATTTT
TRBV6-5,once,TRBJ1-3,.,CASSYGRGTGNTIYF,TGTGCCAGCAGTTACGGTAGAGGGACTGGAAACACCATATATTTT
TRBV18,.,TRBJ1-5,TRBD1,CASSSRQGYNQPQHF,TGTGCCAGCTCAAGCCGACAGGGATACAATCAGCCCCAGCATTTT
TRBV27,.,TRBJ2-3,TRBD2,CASSPGLVDTDTQYF,TGTGCCAGCAGTCCAGGACTAGTCGACACAGATACGCAGTATTTT
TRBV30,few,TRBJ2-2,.,CAWTLGYTGELFF,TGTGCCTGGACCCTAGGCTACACCGGGGAGCTGTTTTTT
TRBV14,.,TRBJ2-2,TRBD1,CASSQFLGQLNTGELFF,TGTGCCAGCAGCCAATTCTTGGGACAGTTAAACACCGGGGAGCTGTTTTTT
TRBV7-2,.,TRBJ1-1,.,CASSLGGRNTEAFF,TGTGCCAGCAGCTTAGGAGGTCGGAACACTGAAGCTTTCTTT
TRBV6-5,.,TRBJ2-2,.,CASKGQKNTGELFF,TGTGCCAGCAAAGGACAAAAGAACACCGGGGAGCTGTTTTTT
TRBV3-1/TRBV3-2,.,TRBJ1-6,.,CASSQRTSINSPLHF,TGTGCCAGCAGCCAACGGACAAGCATAAATTCACCCCTCCACTTT
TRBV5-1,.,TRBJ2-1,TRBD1,CASSYGQAYNEQFF,TGCGCCAGCAGCTATGGACAGGCCTACAATGAGCAGTTCTTC
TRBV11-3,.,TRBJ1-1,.,CASSPHRGRTEAFF,TGTGCCAGCAGCCCCCACCGGGGGAGGACTGAAGCTTTCTTT
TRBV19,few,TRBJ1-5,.,CASSPWTGGSNQPQHF,TGTGCCAGTAGTCCATGGACGGGGGGTAGCAATCAGCCCCAGCATTTT
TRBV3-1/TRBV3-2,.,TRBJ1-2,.,CASSQGRRGREGYTF,TGTGCCAGCAGCCAAGGGCGGAGGGGACGGGAAGGCTACACCTTC
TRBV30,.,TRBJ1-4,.,CAWSGRANEKLFF,TGTGCCTGGAGTGGACGGGCTAATGAAAAACTGTTTTTT
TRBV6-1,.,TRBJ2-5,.,CASSEAAGGTGPGYF,TGTGCCAGCAGTGAAGCCGCAGGGGGGACCGGACCAGGGTACTTC
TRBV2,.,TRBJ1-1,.,CASRGQWNTEAFF,TGTGCCAGCAGAGGACAGTGGAACACTGAAGCTTTCTTT
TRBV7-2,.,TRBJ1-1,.,CASSLDSGLNTEAFF,TGTGCCAGCAGCTTAGACTCAGGCCTTAACACTGAAGCTTTCTTT
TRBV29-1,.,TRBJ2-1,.,CSVGSGLGHNEQFF,TGCAGCGTTGGGTCGGGACTTGGTCACAATGAGCAGTTCTTC
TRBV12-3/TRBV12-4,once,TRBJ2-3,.,CASSFSGARQYF,TGTGCCAGCAGTTTTTCTGGAGCCCGTCAGTATTTT
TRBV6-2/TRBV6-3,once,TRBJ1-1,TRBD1,CASSQGASNTEAFF,TGTGCCAGCAGTCAGGGGGCTTCGAACACTGAAGCTTTCTTT
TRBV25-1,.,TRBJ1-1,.,CASRGGQRTEAFF,TGTGCCAGCCGCGGCGGGCAGCGCACCGAAGCTTTCTTT
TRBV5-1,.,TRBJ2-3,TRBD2,CASSLGLAGGDTQYF,TGCGCCAGCAGCTTGGGGCTAGCGGGGGGAGATACGCAGTATTTT
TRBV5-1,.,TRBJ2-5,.,CASSWGDRQQETQYF,TGCGCCAGCAGCTGGGGGGACCGACAACAAGAGACCCAGTACTTC
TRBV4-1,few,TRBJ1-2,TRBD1,CASSQGTGDLFFYGYTF,TGCGCCAGCAGCCAAGGGACAGGGGATCTCTTCTTCTATGGCTACACCTTC
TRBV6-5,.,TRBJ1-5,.,CASSLTTSNQPQHF,TGTGCCAGCAGCCTGACAACCAGCAATCAGCCCCAGCATTTT
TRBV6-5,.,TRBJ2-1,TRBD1,CASSSRQGDRNEQFF,TGTGCCAGCAGTTCGCGACAGGGGGATCGTAATGAGCAGTTCTTC
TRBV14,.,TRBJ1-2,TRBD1,CASSPTRGQGVGYTF,TGTGCCAGCAGCCCCACGCGCGGACAGGGGGTCGGCTACACCTTC
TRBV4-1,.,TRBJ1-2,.,CASSAREISSGVGADYGYTF,TGCGCCAGCAGCGCCCGAGAGATTAGTAGCGGGGTAGGAGCGGACTATGGCTACACCTTC